The clone carrying this TCR beta chain was seen at least ten times. A read error may produce the germline difference seen at one junction end. This CDR3 spans 14 amino acids. Germline V gene lookup returns CDR1 SGHDT and CDR2 YYEEEE. Stated time point: newly diagnosed GD, antithyroid drugs for less than 3 months. From PBMCs, RNA was extracted and then used to make the TCR library. Combining iRepertoire HTBI primers with Arm-PCR of CDR3 regions, the authors built TCR beta libraries. TCRdb re-called the multiplex PCR reads through MiXCR, storing one row per CDR3 protein. Of roughly 500,000 distinct CDR3 sequences listed, less than 15% are singletons. The sample is drawn from a study of regulatory T cells in long-lasting Graves disease. These data also formed part of another study, on T cells in Graves' hyperthyroidism and ophthalmopathy.

The sample in question was peripheral blood mononuclear cells (PBMCs), obtained at new diagnosis, from a patient treated with antithyroid drugs. The TCR sequence derives from a man aged 30-40 years with Graves disease. The chain employs TRBV5-6 and TRBJ2-5; D is unclear. This chain's CDR3 is CASSSAGHQETQHF. The CDR3 DNA follows: TGTGCCAGCAGCTCGGCAGGCCACCAAGAGACCCAGCACTTC. The variable domain in full, with the rest retrieved from reference TRBV5-6 and TRBJ2-5, is DAGVTQSPTHLIKTRGQQVTLRCSPKSGHDTVSWYQQALGQGPQFIFQYYEEEERQRGNFPDRFSGHQFPNYSSELNVNALLLGDSALYLCASSSAGHQETQHFGPGTRLLVL.